This T cell receptor beta chain was obtained from a study of blood T cell repertoires in COVID-19. Study information: Spain, Italy and the United States supplied samples that represented acute and convalescent COVID-19. PBMCs, B-cell-depleted T cells, or T cells were the source of the cDNA or gDNA that made up the material.

Original methodology: Reference gene primer amplification yielded estimated nucleated cell counts. Repertoires were generated with immunoSEQ multiplex PCR, while TCRdb's copy carries only in-frame clones and drops some. Clone size and V and J calls were adopted from that table, with D and trimming inferred from the DNA. The profile shows under 80,000 clones, approximately 89% of them singletons. This receptor was obtained from a man aged 60 to 69 with acute or convalescent COVID-19. The sequenced sample consisted of peripheral blood.

The CDR3 DNA follows: TGTGCCAGCAGCCCCTGGGACAGGGAGGATGAGCAGTTCTTC. Translating it yields CASSPWDREDEQFF. This chain links TRBV7-9 with TRBJ2-1; 9 bases are a match to TRBD1. Trimming removed 5 bases from V and 8 bases from J; junction bases left unmatched: 7. Germline CDR1 and CDR2: SEHNR and FQNEAQ (reference sequence). This CDR3 is built from 14 residues. The complete variable domain, with remaining parts taken from reference TRBV7-9 and TRBJ2-1, reads DTGVSQNPRHKITKRGQNVTFRCDPISEHNRLYWYRQTLGQGPEFLTYFQNEAQLEKSRLLSDRFSAERPKGSFSTLEIQRTEQGDSAMYLCASSPWDREDEQFFGPGTRLTVL.